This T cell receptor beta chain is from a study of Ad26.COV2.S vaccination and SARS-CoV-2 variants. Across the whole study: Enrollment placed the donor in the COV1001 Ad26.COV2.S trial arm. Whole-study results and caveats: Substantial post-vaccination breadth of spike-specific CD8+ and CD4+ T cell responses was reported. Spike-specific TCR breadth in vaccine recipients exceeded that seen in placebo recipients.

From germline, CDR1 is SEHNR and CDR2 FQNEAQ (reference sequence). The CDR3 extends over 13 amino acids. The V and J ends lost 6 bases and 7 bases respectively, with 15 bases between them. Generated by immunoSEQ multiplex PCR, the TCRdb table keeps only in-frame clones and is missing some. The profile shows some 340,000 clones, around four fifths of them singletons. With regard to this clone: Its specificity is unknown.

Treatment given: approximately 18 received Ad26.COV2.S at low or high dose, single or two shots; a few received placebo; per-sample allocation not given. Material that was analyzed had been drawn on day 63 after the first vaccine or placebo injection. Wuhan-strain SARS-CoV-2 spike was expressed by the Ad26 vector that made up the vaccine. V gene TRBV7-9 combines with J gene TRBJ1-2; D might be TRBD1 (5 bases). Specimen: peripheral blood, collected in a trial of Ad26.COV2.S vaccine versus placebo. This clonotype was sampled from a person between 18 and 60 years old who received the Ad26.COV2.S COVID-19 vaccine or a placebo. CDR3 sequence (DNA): TGTGCCAGCAGGGACGGGACCTCGGGTGGCTACACCTTC. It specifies CASRDGTSGGYTF.